This T cell receptor beta chain derives from a study of blood T cell repertoires in COVID-19. Study-wide background: The cDNA or gDNA used as material had been derived from T cells, B-cell-depleted T cells, or PBMCs.

CDR3 length: 17 residues. Trimming at V came to 6 bases and at J to 0 bases, leaving 10 bases not matched to a gene. From germline, CDR1 is LNHDA and CDR2 SQIVND (reference sequence). Clones were read by immunoSEQ multiplex PCR, and TCRdb kept only the in-frame ones, dropping some. Here the sample spans about 160,000 clones, roughly 90% being singletons. The sequence came from a man aged 50 to 59 with acute or convalescent COVID-19. Specimen: peripheral blood. V usage is TRBV19 and J usage is TRBJ1-5; 8 bases fit TRBD1. The DNA of the CDR3 is TGTGCCAGTAGAACGACAGGGGAGGGTATTAGCAATCAGCCCCAGCATTTT. It encodes CASRTTGEGISNQPQHF.